What follows are 14 T cell receptor beta chains derived from one specimen sequenced in a study of T cells in narcolepsy. Assay: immunoSEQ multiplex PCR; the TCRdb copy retains only in-frame clones and omits some. The repertoire holds 34,000 or so clones, over 70% seen once, with roughly 3.5% in the top ten. The material sequenced was memory (CD45RA-) CD4+ T cells from blood. These receptor sequences come from a human donor in good health.

The V call is TRBV19, the J call TRBJ2-1, with TRBD2 identical over 9 bases. This CDR3 comprises 15 residues. V dropped 3 bases and J dropped 5; count of bases not matched to a gene: 5. CDR1 is LNHDA, CDR2 SQIVND, per germline (reference sequence). The chain's CDR3 is CASSMVAGANNEQFF. The DNA for the CDR3 is TGTGCCAGTAGTATGGTAGCGGGGGCAAACAATGAGCAGTTCTTC.

The chain couples TRBV6-5 to TRBJ2-7, with TRBD1 identical over 8 bases. Germline CDR1 reads MNHEY; CDR2 reads SVGAGI. V trimming: 7 bases; J trimming: 6 bases; junction bases outside the gene matches: 8. CDR3 length: 13 residues. As DNA, the CDR3 is TGTGCCAGCACCCACCGGGACAGGAGCGAGCAGTACTTC. Protein: CASTHRDRSEQYF.

The rearrangement uses TRBV14 and TRBJ2-2, with 10 bases identical to TRBD2. After removal of 2 bases from V and 4 bases from J, the junction contained 1 base not matched to a gene. Germline lookup yields CDR1 SGHDN and CDR2 FVKESK. The CDR3 runs 15 residues. CDR3 DNA sequence: TGTGCCAGCAGCCAATGGACTAGCGGCACCGGGGAGCTGTTTTTT. Its translation is CASSQWTSGTGELFF.

The genes are TRBV5-4 and TRBJ1-1; maybe TRBD1 (6 bases). The CDR3 runs to 15 residues. Germline lookup yields CDR1 SGHNT and CDR2 YYREEE (reference sequence). The V end lost 5 bases, the J end lost 1 base, and 15 bases lay between the germline ends. CDR3 in amino acids: CASRNPQGKNTEAFF. DNA of the CDR3: TGTGCCAGCAGAAATCCACAGGGTAAGAACACTGAAGCTTTCTTT.

The chain employs TRBV6-1 and TRBJ2-2; maybe TRBD2 (5 bases). This CDR3 region has 13 residues. Germline assignment: CDR1 MNHNS and CDR2 SASEGT. V was pared by 11 bases and J by 5 bases, with 15 bases between. CDR3 DNA sequence: TGTGCCGGCTCAGAGGGAGAAACCGGGGAGCTGTTTTTT. Protein sequence: CAGSEGETGELFF.

The chain joins TRBV5-5 to TRBJ2-2, with D possibly called TRBD1 or TRBD2 (5 bases each). V was clipped by 0 bases and J by 5 bases, with 11 bases between them. CDR1 and CDR2 (germline): SGHKS, YYEKEE (reference sequence). CDR3 length: 15 residues. CDR3: CASSLVLEGTGELFF. The CDR3 DNA reads as TGTGCCAGCAGCTTGGTGCTAGAGGGGACCGGGGAGCTGTTTTTT.

The chain carries TRBV10-3 and TRBJ2-7; 7 bases fit TRBD2. From germline, CDR1 is ENHRY and CDR2 SYGVKD. The V and J ends lost 5 bases and 4 bases, in that order; junction bases with no gene match: 8. The CDR3 is 14 amino acids. DNA of the CDR3: TGTGCCATCAGTCTTAGCGGGTCTACGTACGAGCAGTACTTC. This gives the protein CAISLSGSTYEQYF.

The chain employs TRBV6-1 and TRBJ1-1, with D unresolved. CDR3 length: 11 amino acids. With 7 bases removed from V and 4 bases from J, the gap between germline ends came to 7 bases. CDR1 is MNHNS and CDR2 is SASEGT in the germline V gene. Here the CDR3 DNA reads TGTGCCAGCAATGATGTCACTGAAGCTTTCTTT. Its protein product is CASNDVTEAFF.

The rearrangement uses TRBV6-5 and TRBJ1-5; 9 bases agree with TRBD1. Germline CDR1 MNHEY, CDR2 SVGAGI. Trimming took 5 bases from V and 7 from J; bases not matched to a gene: 6. This CDR3 has 14 residues. CDR3 nucleotide sequence: TGTGCCAGCAGTCGGACAGGGGCGTCACAGCCCCAGCATTTT. Encoded protein: CASSRTGASQPQHF.

This clone was seen just once. The rearrangement joins TRBV29-1 to TRBJ2-7, with D possibly matching TRBD2 (6 bases). This CDR3 has 14 residues. Germline CDR1 reads SQVTM; CDR2 reads ANQGSEA. V was cut by 4 bases and J by 0 bases, with 13 bases left in between. CDR3 nucleotides: TGCAGCGTTGGAGGGATGGGGGGCTCCTACGAGCAGTACTTC. This sequence encodes CSVGGMGGSYEQYF.

The sample holds one count of this clone. V is TRBV4-1 and J is TRBJ1-1, with D possibly matching TRBD1 (6 bases). Trimming took 3 bases from V and 3 from J, leaving 20 bases between them. The germline gives CDR1 MGHRA, CDR2 YSYEKL. The CDR3 is 17 residues long. CDR3 loop: CASSHPVGAGGDTEAFF. The CDR3 DNA sequence: TGCGCCAGCAGCCACCCCGTGGGTGCGGGGGGCGACACTGAAGCTTTCTTT.

This clone was counted between two and nine times. The rearrangement joins TRBV27 to TRBJ2-7, with D tentatively TRBD1 or TRBD2 (5 bases each). The CDR3 has 14 residues. Trimming took off 6 bases at V and 7 bases at J, with 19 bases between the two ends. Germline CDR1 is MNHEY and CDR2 is SMNVEV (reference sequence). CDR3 nucleotides: TGTGCCAGCAGCCAGACGAGGGACCCCCTGGAGCAGTACTTC. It yields the protein CASSQTRDPLEQYF.

V is TRBV21-1 and J is TRBJ1-2. TRBV21-1 is a recognized pseudogene. The CDR3 covers 16 residues. The CDR3 DNA reads as TGTGCCAGCAGCAAAGCGCCCAGTGGAGGTAACTATGGCTACACCTTC. Protein sequence: CASSKAPSGGNYGYTF.

This chain's CDR3 is CASSPQGWETQYF. The CDR3 bases are TGTGCCAGCAGCCCCCAGGGCTGGGAGACCCAGTACTTC. This chain links TRBV9 with TRBJ2-5; tentative D call: TRBD1 (5 bases). There are 13 residues in the CDR3. Germline lookup yields CDR1 SGDLS and CDR2 YYNGEE. The V and J ends lost 4 bases and 5 bases respectively, with 12 bases between them.